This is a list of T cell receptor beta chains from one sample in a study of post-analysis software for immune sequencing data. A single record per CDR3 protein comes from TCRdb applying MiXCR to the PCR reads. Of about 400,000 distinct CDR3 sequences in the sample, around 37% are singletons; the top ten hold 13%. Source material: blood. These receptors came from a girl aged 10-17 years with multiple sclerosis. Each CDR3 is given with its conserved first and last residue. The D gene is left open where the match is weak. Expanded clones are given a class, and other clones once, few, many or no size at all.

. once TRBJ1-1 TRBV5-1 CASSLDMNSLNTEAFF TGCGCCAGCAGCTTGGACATGAACTCCCTTAACACTGAAGCTTTCTTT
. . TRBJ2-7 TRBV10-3 CAISAQGQTYEQYF TGTGCCATCAGTGCTCAAGGGCAGACCTACGAGCAGTACTTC
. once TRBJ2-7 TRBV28 CASILGGQSYEQYF TGTGCCAGCATTCTAGGCGGGCAGTCCTACGAGCAGTACTTC
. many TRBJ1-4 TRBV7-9 CASSPQQWREKLFF TGTGCCAGCAGCCCACAGCAATGGAGAGAAAAACTGTTTTTT
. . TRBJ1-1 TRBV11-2 CASSFEKDRTEAFF TGTGCCAGCAGCTTCGAAAAGGACCGTACTGAAGCTTTCTTT
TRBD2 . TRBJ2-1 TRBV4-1 CASSPGGGPDYNEQFF TGCGCCAGCAGCCCTGGCGGGGGGCCCGATTACAATGAGCAGTTCTTC
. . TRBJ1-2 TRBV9 CASSVGEAGALNYGYTF TGTGCCAGCAGCGTAGGAGAGGCCGGAGCGCTAAACTATGGCTACACCTTC
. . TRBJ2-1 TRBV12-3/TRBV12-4 CASSFTGTYNEQFF TGTGCCAGCAGTTTTACGGGGACCTACAATGAGCAGTTCTTC
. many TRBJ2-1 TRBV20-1 CSARDRGSWAEQFF TGCAGTGCTAGAGATCGGGGGTCGTGGGCTGAGCAGTTCTTC
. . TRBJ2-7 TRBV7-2 CASSSQTGTRTEQYF TGTGCCAGCAGCTCCCAGACCGGGACACGTACCGAGCAGTACTTC
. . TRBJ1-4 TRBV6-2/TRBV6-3 CASSVQGWSKEKLFF TGTGCCAGCAGTGTACAGGGATGGTCGAAAGAAAAACTGTTTTTT
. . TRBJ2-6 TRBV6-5 CASSGLSGANVLTF TGTGCCAGCAGTGGGCTCTCTGGGGCCAACGTCCTGACTTTC
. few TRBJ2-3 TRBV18 CASSPNQNTDTQYF TGTGCCAGCTCACCAAACCAAAACACAGATACGCAGTATTTT
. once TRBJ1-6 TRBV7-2 CASSLYGRGGSPLHF TGTGCCAGCAGCTTATACGGCAGGGGAGGATCACCCCTCCACTTT
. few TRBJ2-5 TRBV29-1 CSVGRHQETQYF TGCAGCGTTGGCCGACACCAAGAGACCCAGTACTTC
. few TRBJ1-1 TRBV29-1 CSGLIEANTEAFF TGCAGCGGACTGATCGAGGCGAACACTGAAGCTTTCTTT
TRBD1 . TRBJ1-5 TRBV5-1 CASSLKFPGQGASQPQHF TGCGCCAGCAGCTTGAAATTTCCGGGACAGGGGGCGAGTCAGCCCCAGCATTTT
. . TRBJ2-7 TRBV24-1 CATSDGGEQGGYEQYF TGTGCCACCAGTGATGGCGGTGAACAGGGAGGCTACGAGCAGTACTTC
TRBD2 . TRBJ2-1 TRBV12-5 CASGAPGKRGTYNEQFF TGTGCTAGTGGTGCCCCGGGGAAGCGGGGGACTTACAATGAGCAGTTCTTC
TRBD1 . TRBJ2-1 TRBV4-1 CASSSVEGQGYEQFF TGCGCCAGCAGCTCAGTTGAGGGACAGGGGTATGAGCAGTTCTTC
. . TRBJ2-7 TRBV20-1 CSAKGGVGSYEQYF TGCAGTGCTAAGGGGGGGGTAGGATCCTACGAGCAGTACTTC
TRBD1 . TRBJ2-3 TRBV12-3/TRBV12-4 CASSKGQGREGSTDTQYF TGTGCCAGCAGTAAGGGACAGGGCCGTGAGGGTAGCACGGATACGCAGTATTTT